Only a few counts were recorded for the clone carrying this T cell receptor beta chain. No antigen is known for it. CDR1 and CDR2 from the germline V gene are MGHRA and YSYEKL. The CDR3 runs 13 residues. V lost 4 bases and J lost 6, with 12 bases in between. These data are taken from a study of CD8+CD57+ T cells in acquired aplastic anemia. Sequencing was done on patients that had shown CD8+CD57+ cell expansion by flow cytometry. TCR beta VDJ and CDR3 were profiled, and genomic DNA was the template. Using its own MiXCR run on the reads, TCRdb lists one record per CDR3 protein. Among roughly 200,000 distinct CDR3 sequences listed, less than 75% were seen once. Study-wide points: Some 27 CD8+ CDR3 sequences were shared between patients and controls.

This sequence originates from a human donor with aplastic anemia. Sequences were obtained from sorted CD4+, CD8+, or CD8+CD57+ T cells (not recorded which) from PBMCs. V gene TRBV4-1 combines with J gene TRBJ1-2; D is perhaps TRBD1 (6 bases). DNA for the CDR3: TGCGCCAGCAGCCTACAGGGAAATGATGGCTACACCTTC. This codes for CASSLQGNDGYTF.